The source of this T cell receptor beta chain is a study of blood T cell repertoires in COVID-19. Study-wide background: Sites across the United States, Italy and Spain contributed samples from acute and convalescent COVID-19. PBMCs, B-cell-depleted T cells, or T cells provided the cDNA or gDNA that made up the material.

Original data processing: Estimates of nucleated cell counts were drawn from the amplification of reference gene primers. Sequencing used immunoSEQ multiplex PCR; TCRdb keeps in-frame clones, though not all of them. V and J calls and clone size follow that table, whereas D and trimming were derived from the DNA. The sample holds a few hundred thousand clones, more than 85% seen once. This receptor was identified in a man aged 35-49 years with active or convalescent COVID-19. The specimen sequenced was peripheral blood.

The chain's CDR3 is CASSTTGAQPQHF. The CDR3 DNA reads as TGTGCCAGCAGCACGACAGGGGCCCAGCCCCAGCATTTT. This chain joins TRBV9 and TRBJ1-5; 8 bases are shared with TRBD1. V gave up 4 bases and J gave up 7 bases; unmatched junction bases: 4. Germline V gene lookup returns CDR1 SGDLS and CDR2 YYNGEE. The CDR3 loop spans 13 amino acids.